These 28 T cell receptor beta chains were all obtained from the same sample, sequenced in a study of blood T cell repertoires in COVID-19. Produced via immunoSEQ multiplex PCR; TCRdb's table is partial and in-frame only. The sample includes about 350,000 clones, roughly 84% seen only once; the top ten take 0.9% to 1.2%. The sequencing sample was made of PBMCs or T cells enriched from blood (not recorded which). All receptors derive from a woman in her 30s who had recovered from COVID-19.

The genes are TRBV3-1 (or the pseudogene TRBV3-2) and TRBJ2-1, with D possibly TRBD2 on 6 matching bases. The germline V and J ends were trimmed by 3 bases and 9 bases, with 12 bases remaining between them. From germline, CDR1 is LGHDT and CDR2 YNNKEL (reference sequence). CDR3 length: 13 residues. The CDR3 protein is CASSQATSVEQFF. The CDR3 DNA sequence: TGTGCCAGCAGCCAGGCGACTAGTGTTGAGCAGTTCTTC.

The J gene is TRBJ2-7, the V gene TRBV6-2 or TRBV6-3; 9 positions agree with TRBD2. V dropped 4 bases and J dropped 10; count of bases not matched to a gene: 5. This CDR3 has 12 residues. Germline CDR1 is MNHEY and CDR2 is SVGEGT. The CDR3 loop is CASSSSGVVQYF. DNA of the CDR3: TGTGCCAGCAGTTCTAGCGGGGTCGTCCAGTACTTC.

Here the CDR3 DNA reads TGCGCCAGCAGCTTGGAGGCAGGGAATTCACCCCTCCACTTT. It yields the protein CASSLEAGNSPLHF. The rearrangement links TRBV5-1 to TRBJ1-6; D perhaps matches TRBD1 (5 bases). The length of the CDR3 is 14 residues. Per the germline V gene, CDR1 is SGHRS and CDR2 is YFSETQ. V lost 0 bases and J lost 7, with 8 bases in between.

V gene TRBV21-1 combines with J gene TRBJ1-1; TRBD1, as called in the table, went unchecked against the DNA. TRBV21-1 is classified as a pseudogene. The CDR3 runs 18 residues. CDR3 loop: CASSKRVRSGQGHTEAFF. CDR3 DNA: TGTGCCAGCAGCAAGAGGGTGCGTTCGGGACAGGGTCACACTGAAGCTTTCTTT.

The chain recombines TRBV4-3 with TRBJ1-1; D unresolved. The CDR3 is made up of 15 amino acids. Trimming pared 0 bases from V and 0 bases from J, leaving 8 bases between. Germline V gene data show CDR1 as LGHNA and CDR2 as YSLEER. The DNA for the CDR3 is TGCGCCAGCAGCCAAGATATGGAGCTGAACACTGAAGCTTTCTTT. Its protein is CASSQDMELNTEAFF.

V and J are TRBV13 and TRBJ1-4, with D possibly TRBD1 on 5 matching bases. The CDR3 spans 13 residues. The V gene's germline CDR1 is PRHDT and CDR2 FYEKMQ (reference sequence). The V end lost 3 bases, the J end lost 8 bases, and 10 bases lay between the germline ends. The CDR3 DNA follows: TGTGCCAGCAGCTTGAGGCGGGGGGAAAAACTGTTTTTT. This translates into CASSLRRGEKLFF.

The chain recombines TRBV7-7 with TRBJ2-5; perhaps TRBD2 as D (7 bases). Trimming removed 1 base from V and 5 bases from J, with 14 bases in between. Germline lookup yields CDR1 SSHAT and CDR2 FNYEAQ (reference sequence). The CDR3 contains 15 residues. In DNA, the CDR3 is TGTGCCAGCAGCTTAGACGGCAGGGGAGGGGAGACCCAGTACTTC. Its protein is CASSLDGRGGETQYF.

CDR3 loop: CASSLTGIHGYTF. In DNA, the CDR3 is TGTGCCAGCAGTTTAACAGGGATCCATGGCTACACCTTC. The chain recombines TRBV27 with TRBJ1-2; a possible D gene is TRBD1 (6 bases). This CDR3 is 13 amino acids long. Per germline, CDR1 MNHEY and CDR2 SMNVEV (reference sequence). Trimming took 2 bases from V and 6 from J, leaving 10 bases between them.

The chain recombines TRBV18 with TRBJ1-2, with 7 bases aligning to TRBD1. Germline CDR1 and CDR2: KGHSH and LQKENI. J lost 6 bases, V lost 5 bases, and 12 bases had no gene match. The CDR3 extends over 15 amino acids. CDR3 DNA sequence: TGTGCCAGCTCAGCCCGAAACCAGGGGGGTGATGGCTACACCTTC. Translation: CASSARNQGGDGYTF.

The table lists this clone with a count of one. The chain couples TRBV30 to TRBJ2-5, with D hard to call. This CDR3 contains 13 residues. Germline V lookup: CDR1 GTSNPN, CDR2 SVGIG (reference sequence). The V end was cut by 1 base, the J end by 2 bases, with 8 bases between. The CDR3 protein is CAWSAQAQETQYF. The CDR3, as DNA: TGTGCCTGGAGTGCCCAGGCACAAGAGACCCAGTACTTC.

J is TRBJ1-2 and V is TRBV5-6; no definite D call. The germline V gene has CDR1 SGHDT and CDR2 YYEEEE. V lost 1 base, J lost 10 bases, and 14 bases lay in between. The CDR3 extends over 13 amino acids. Here the CDR3 reads CASSLSGMVDYTF. The CDR3 DNA follows: TGTGCCAGCAGCTTGTCCGGGATGGTAGACTACACCTTC.

CDR3 region: CATSDFPSGQPQHF. The CDR3 DNA reads as TGTGCCACCAGTGATTTTCCGAGCGGACAGCCCCAGCATTTT. The chain combines TRBV24-1 with TRBJ1-5; D is undetermined. The V end lost 1 base, the J end lost 7 bases, and 10 bases lay between the germline ends. The CDR3 is made up of 14 amino acids. Germline CDR1 KGHDR, CDR2 SFDVKD.

The chain joins TRBV11-2 to TRBJ2-5, with TRBD1 as a possible D gene (5 bases). Trimming cost V 5 bases and J 5 bases, with 12 bases left between them. The CDR3 contains 13 residues. Germline CDR1 is SGHAT and CDR2 is FQNNGV. CDR3 in DNA: TGTGCCAGCAGCCCAGGGCGTCGTGAGACCCAGTACTTC. Protein product: CASSPGRRETQYF.

This chain uses TRBV6-1 with TRBJ1-2; weak D call: TRBD1 (6 bases). Germline V gene data show CDR1 as MNHNS and CDR2 as SASEGT. CDR3 length equals 13 residues. V was pared by 3 bases and J by 3 bases, with 8 bases between. CDR3 DNA: TGTGCCAGCAGTGACCGACAGGACTATGGCTACACCTTC. This translates into CASSDRQDYGYTF.

This clone showed up just once. The chain recombines TRBV12-3 or TRBV12-4 with TRBJ2-2, with D maybe TRBD1 (5 bases). This CDR3 has 13 amino acids. The germline V and J ends were trimmed by 10 bases and 5 bases, with 14 bases remaining between them. In DNA form, the CDR3 reads TGTGCCATCTCCGAAGGGGCAACCGGGGAGCTGTTTTTT. This gives the protein CAISEGATGELFF.

The chain has TRBV4-3 and TRBJ2-3, with D possibly TRBD1 on 6 matching bases. Looked up from germline, CDR1 is LGHNA and CDR2 is YSLEER. V dropped 4 bases and J dropped 1 base, with 9 bases sitting between them. CDR3 length equals 14 residues. CDR3 loop: CASSPDSRTDTQYF. The DNA for the CDR3 is TGCGCCAGCAGCCCGGACAGTCGCACAGATACGCAGTATTTT.

The chain joins TRBV28 to TRBJ1-4, with TRBD1 matching 9 bases. Germline values: CDR1 MDHEN, CDR2 SYDVKM. This CDR3 comprises 14 residues. The V segment lost 2 bases and the J segment 8 bases; nucleotides outside the gene matches: 3. CDR3 protein: CASSLGTGREKLFF. For the CDR3, the DNA is TGTGCCAGCAGTTTAGGGACAGGGAGAGAAAAACTGTTTTTT.

This clone was recorded only once. The V gene is TRBV7-2, the J gene TRBJ2-7; 10 bases fit TRBD2. CDR3 length equals 16 residues. The J segment lost 2 bases and the V segment lost 0 bases, leaving 4 bases of the junction unmatched. The germline V gene has CDR1 SGHTA and CDR2 FQGNSA. The CDR3 loop is CASSLALSGGAYEQYF. DNA of the CDR3: TGTGCCAGCAGCTTAGCGCTAAGCGGGGGGGCCTACGAGCAGTACTTC.

The chain combines TRBV6-5 with TRBJ2-1; no clear D. The germline V gene encodes CDR1 MNHEY and CDR2 SVGAGI. The CDR3 has 11 residues. V lost 7 bases and J 3 bases, leaving 4 bases between the germline ends. The CDR3 region is CASKSYNEQFF. In DNA form, the CDR3 reads TGTGCCAGCAAGAGCTACAATGAGCAGTTCTTC.

The J gene is TRBJ1-2, the V gene TRBV19; TRBD1 matches at 8 bases. This CDR3 has 13 amino acids. With 5 bases clipped from V and 7 bases from J, the junction kept 6 bases outside the gene matches. Germline V gene data show CDR1 as LNHDA and CDR2 as SQIVND (reference sequence). CDR3 DNA sequence: TGTGCCAGTAGTGACAGGGGAGGTTCTGGCTACACCTTC. Its protein is CASSDRGGSGYTF.

The CDR3 DNA sequence: TGTGCCAGCAGGGACTACACTGAAGCTTTCTTT. Translated: CASRDYTEAFF. V usage is TRBV28 and J usage is TRBJ1-1; D is unclear. Germline lookup yields CDR1 MDHEN and CDR2 SYDVKM. The CDR3 covers 11 residues. V was cut by 6 bases and J by 3 bases, with 5 bases left in between.

The CDR3 DNA is TGTGCCACCAGCAGAGAGACAGGGATCACAGATACGCAGTATTTT. It codes for CATSRETGITDTQYF. The rearrangement joins TRBV15 to TRBJ2-3; 7 bases fit TRBD1. With 0 bases clipped from V and 2 bases from J, the junction kept 2 bases outside the gene matches. The length of the CDR3 is 15 residues. In germline, CDR1 is LNHNV, CDR2 YYDKDF (reference sequence).

The genes are TRBV18 and TRBJ1-5; D remains ambiguous. Trimming removed 5 bases at V and 1 base at J, with 15 bases between. The CDR3 loop spans 16 amino acids. In germline, CDR1 is KGHSH, CDR2 LQKENI. The CDR3 region is CASSSGNRWSNQPQHF. The CDR3 DNA sequence: TGTGCCAGCTCATCCGGGAACCGGTGGAGCAATCAGCCCCAGCATTTT.

This clone occurred a few times. V and J are TRBV6-5 and TRBJ1-6; 9 nucleotides agree with TRBD1. This CDR3 has 14 residues. Germline CDR1 reads MNHEY; CDR2 reads SVGAGI. J lost 10 bases, V lost 6 bases, and 7 bases had no gene match. The CDR3 DNA is TGTGCCAGCAGCGGTGGGACAGGGAGCTCACCCCTCCACTTT. Encoded protein: CASSGGTGSSPLHF.

The rearrangement uses TRBV6-5 and TRBJ1-5; the D is unclear. CDR3 length: 14 amino acids. The germline V gene encodes CDR1 MNHEY and CDR2 SVGAGI. The V and J ends lost 8 bases and 1 base respectively, with 12 bases between them. The chain's CDR3 is CASHRTGSNQPQHF. The CDR3, as DNA: TGTGCCAGCCATAGGACGGGGAGCAATCAGCCCCAGCATTTT.

Only a few counts were recorded for this clone. This chain connects TRBV24-1 to TRBJ1-1; D is unresolved. V lost 2 bases and J lost 4, with 7 bases in between. The CDR3 consists of 13 residues. From germline, CDR1 is KGHDR and CDR2 SFDVKD. DNA of the CDR3: TGTGCCACCAGTGATTCTCTAACCACTGAAGCTTTCTTT. Amino acid sequence: CATSDSLTTEAFF.

The rearrangement links TRBV28 to TRBJ1-5; 7 bases map to TRBD1. Germline CDR1 is MDHEN and CDR2 is SYDVKM. This CDR3 has 14 amino acids. CDR3 DNA sequence: TGTGCTAGACCAGACCGACAGGGCGAGCAGCCCCAGCATTTT. Translated: CARPDRQGEQPQHF.

The chain recombines TRBV5-6 with TRBJ2-7, with D possibly TRBD2 on 6 matching bases. Trimming cost V 6 bases and J 4 bases, with 14 bases left between them. Germline V gene data show CDR1 as SGHDT and CDR2 as YYEEEE. This CDR3 is built from 13 residues. The CDR3 here is CASKRREEYEQYF. The DNA for the CDR3 is TGTGCCAGCAAGCGGAGGGAGGAGTACGAGCAGTACTTC.